This entry describes one TCR beta chain. This CDR3 contains 16 residues. These data originate in a study of blood T cell repertoires in COVID-19. Study-level information: The origin of the acute and convalescent COVID-19 samples was the United States, Italy and Spain. Sources were T cells, B-cell-depleted T cells, or PBMCs; the material itself was cDNA or gDNA.

Original processing methods: Nucleated cell number was recorded as an estimate derived from reference gene primer amplification. The protocol was immunoSEQ multiplex PCR, while the TCRdb copy is restricted to in-frame clones and leaves out a portion. V, J and clone size reflect that table, while D and trimming were determined from the DNA. Among around 380,000 clones, 81% were seen once, and the ten largest hold about 1.2%. This TCR was sampled from a human donor with acute or convalescent COVID-19. The donor label of this sample is uncertain. The rearrangement uses TRBV21-1 and TRBJ2-2; the tabulated D call, TRBD1, remains unverified against the DNA. TRBV21-1 is labeled a pseudogene. Sequenced input: peripheral blood. The CDR3 bases are TGTGCCAGCAGCAGATGCAGGGATTCGAACACCGGGGAGCTGTTTTTT. Translation gives CASSRCRDSNTGELFF.